This entry is about one T cell receptor (beta chain). As yet, its antigen is unknown. This sample was included in a study of T cells in localized non-small cell lung cancer. The CDR3 has 13 amino acids. The trim removed 5 bases at V and 12 bases at J, leaving 9 bases unmatched. Germline values: CDR1 LNHDA, CDR2 SQIVND (reference sequence). Sequencing used immunoSEQ multiplex PCR; TCRdb keeps in-frame clones, though not all of them. Here the sample spans under 1,400 clones, around a quarter being singletons. Broader study findings: Highest T cell clonality was seen in uninvolved adjacent lung, surpassing that measured in tumor.

Specimen: normal lung tissue next to the tumor, collected before any cancer treatment. The sequence was collected from a man between 35 and 75 years old with stage III lung adenocarcinoma. The chain has TRBV19 and TRBJ2-1; 8 bases match TRBD2. CDR3 coding DNA: TGTGCCAGTAGTCCCACCAGCGGGAGCTGGCAGTTCTTC. Translated: CASSPTSGSWQFF.